Below, 10 T cell receptor beta chains from the same sample are listed, as sequenced in a study of PD-L1 blockade in urothelial cancer. Documented time point: pretreatment peripheral blood. Generated by immunoSEQ multiplex PCR, the TCRdb table keeps only in-frame clones and is missing some. The repertoire consists of tens of thousands of clones, with 80% occurring once and the leading ten covering about 16%. This material consisted of PBMCs, taken around atezolizumab (anti-PD-L1) treatment. The receptors originated from a man in his sixties with urothelial cancer.

The chain joins TRBV7-2 to TRBJ2-3, with TRBD2 matching over 11 bases. Germline V gene sequence: CDR1 SGHTA, CDR2 FQGNSA. The CDR3 is 14 residues long. Trimming at V came to 8 bases and at J to 7 bases, leaving 8 bases not matched to a gene. DNA for the CDR3: TGTGCCAGCCGCAATAGCGGGGGGGCAAATACGCAGTATTTT. This sequence encodes CASRNSGGANTQYF.

The chain recombines TRBV28 with TRBJ2-3; D is unclear. The germline CDR1 and CDR2 sequences are MDHEN and SYDVKM. There are 18 residues in the CDR3. V lost 8 bases to trimming and J lost 0 bases, with 24 bases between them. CDR3 nucleotide sequence: TGTGCCAGCCGACCTGCCCTTCTCGCGGCCAAGAGCACAGATACGCAGTATTTT. Encoded protein: CASRPALLAAKSTDTQYF.

This chain uses TRBV19 with TRBJ1-4, with D perhaps matching TRBD1 (5 bases). The CDR3 runs to 14 residues. V dropped 8 bases and J dropped 8 bases, with 18 bases sitting between them. Germline CDR1 LNHDA, CDR2 SQIVND (reference sequence). The CDR3, as DNA: TGTGCCAGTCACCAGGGTACCGTAAGCGAAAAACTGTTTTTT. Protein sequence: CASHQGTVSEKLFF. Drawing the rest from reference TRBV19 and TRBJ1-4, the complete variable domain is DGGITQSPKYLFRKEGQNVTLSCEQNLNHDAMYWYRQDPGQGLRLIYYSQIVNDFQKGDIAEGYSVSREKKESFPLTVTSAQKNPTAFYLCASHQGTVSEKLFFGSGTQLSVL.

The chain employs TRBV27 and TRBJ1-5; D ambiguous. The CDR3 has 15 amino acids. In germline, CDR1 is MNHEY, CDR2 SMNVEV (reference sequence). V lost 0 bases and J lost 0, with 6 bases in between. The CDR3 protein is CASSLSTFSNQPQHF. As DNA, the CDR3 is TGTGCCAGCAGTTTATCGACTTTTAGCAATCAGCCCCAGCATTTT.

This clone was seen a single time. The rearrangement links TRBV4-3 to TRBJ1-3; D remains ambiguous. The CDR3 sequence is 15 residues long. Per germline, CDR1 LGHNA and CDR2 YSLEER. V lost 0 bases and J 3 bases, leaving 9 bases between the germline ends. The CDR3 loop reads CASSQDSRGGNTIYF. The DNA for the CDR3 is TGCGCCAGCAGCCAAGATAGCCGAGGTGGAAACACCATATATTTT.

The chain uses TRBV7-9 and TRBJ1-1; 7 bases fit TRBD1. The germline CDR1 and CDR2 sequences are SEHNR and FQNEAQ (reference sequence). Trimming at V came to 3 bases and at J to 1 base, leaving 8 bases not matched to a gene. The CDR3 has 16 amino acids. CDR3 residues: CASSFPTGIANTEAFF. CDR3 nucleotides: TGTGCCAGCAGCTTCCCGACAGGGATCGCGAACACTGAAGCTTTCTTT.

The gene calls are TRBV29-1 and TRBJ2-3; D may be TRBD2 (6 bases). This CDR3 has 14 residues. Looked up from germline, CDR1 is SQVTM and CDR2 is ANQGSEA. The ends were cut back, 4 bases at V and 2 bases at J, with 13 bases in the middle. The CDR3, as DNA: TGCAGCGTTGCCACCGGGACTCCCACAGATACGCAGTATTTT. Amino acid sequence: CSVATGTPTDTQYF.

The gene calls are TRBV4-1 and TRBJ2-7; D perhaps matches TRBD2 (5 bases). Germline V gives CDR1 MGHRA, CDR2 YSYEKL. This CDR3 has 13 residues. Trimming left V 4 bases short and J 2 bases short, with 9 bases between. The CDR3 sequence: CASSPPGAYEQYF. DNA for the CDR3: TGCGCCAGCAGCCCCCCCGGGGCCTACGAGCAGTACTTC.

The rearrangement uses TRBV2 and TRBJ2-4; D gene uncertain. V lost 8 bases to trimming and J lost 6 bases, with 11 bases between them. The CDR3 runs to 12 residues. In germline, CDR1 is SNHLY, CDR2 FYNNEI. The CDR3 reads CASRQSGNIQYF. In DNA, the CDR3 is TGTGCCAGCCGCCAGTCAGGAAACATTCAGTACTTC.

The chain is built from TRBV9 and TRBJ2-1; D call uncertain. Germline assignment: CDR1 SGDLS and CDR2 YYNGEE. The CDR3 length is 13 residues. V was cut by 3 bases and J by 8 bases, with 12 bases left in between. In DNA, the CDR3 is TGTGCCAGCAGCGCCGTGAGACACGATGAGCAGTTCTTC. It translates to CASSAVRHDEQFF.